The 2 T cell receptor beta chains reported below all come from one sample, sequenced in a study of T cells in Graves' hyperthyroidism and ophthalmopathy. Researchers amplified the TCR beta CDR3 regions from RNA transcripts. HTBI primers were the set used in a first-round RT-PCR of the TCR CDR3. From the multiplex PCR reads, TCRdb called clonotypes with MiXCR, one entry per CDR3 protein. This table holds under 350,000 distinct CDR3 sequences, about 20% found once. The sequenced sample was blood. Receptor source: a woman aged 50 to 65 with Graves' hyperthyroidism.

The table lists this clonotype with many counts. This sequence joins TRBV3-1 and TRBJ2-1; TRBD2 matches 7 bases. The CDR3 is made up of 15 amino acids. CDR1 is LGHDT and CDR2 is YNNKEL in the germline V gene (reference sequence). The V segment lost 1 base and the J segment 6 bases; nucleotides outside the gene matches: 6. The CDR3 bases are TGTGCCAGCAGCCAAGCGGGAGGTTATGGCAATGAGCAGTTCTTC. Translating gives CASSQAGGYGNEQFF.

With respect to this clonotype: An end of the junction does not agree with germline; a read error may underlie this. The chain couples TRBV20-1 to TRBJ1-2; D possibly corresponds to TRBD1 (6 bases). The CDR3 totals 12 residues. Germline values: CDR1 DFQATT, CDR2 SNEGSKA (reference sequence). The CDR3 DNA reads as TGCTGTGCTATGGACAGTAACTATGGCTACACCTTC. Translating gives CCAMDSNYGYTF.